Presented here are 5 T cell receptor beta chains from one specimen sequenced in a study of T cell changes during pregnancy in multiple sclerosis. Profiled with immunoSEQ multiplex PCR; TCRdb holds only in-frame clones, not every one. The data show 55,000 to 80,000 clones, 85% to 95% seen once. The sample was CD8+ T cells from peripheral blood mononuclear cells, taken in the second trimester of pregnancy. These receptors all stem from a female donor with multiple sclerosis, enrolled in a pregnancy study.

This clone came up once. The chain couples TRBV27 to TRBJ1-1; 8 nucleotides line up with TRBD1. V lost 2 bases, J lost 5 bases, and 4 bases stayed unmatched. This CDR3 has 14 amino acids. Per germline, CDR1 MNHEY and CDR2 SMNVEV (reference sequence). CDR3 nucleotide sequence: TGTGCCAGCAGTTTACAGGGGGCTAGGACTGAAGCTTTCTTT. As protein: CASSLQGARTEAFF.

The chain joins TRBV19 to TRBJ2-2, with D tentatively TRBD1 (6 bases). Trimming cost V 3 bases and J 0 bases, with 14 bases left between them. From germline, CDR1 is LNHDA and CDR2 SQIVND (reference sequence). The CDR3 has 17 amino acids. CDR3 sequence (DNA): TGTGCCAGTAGTATCTCTCGCTGGACAGCGAACACCGGGGAGCTGTTTTTT. Its translation is CASSISRWTANTGELFF.

The rearrangement joins TRBV27 to TRBJ2-7, with D tentatively TRBD1 (5 bases). The germline CDR1 and CDR2 sequences are MNHEY and SMNVEV (reference sequence). CDR3 length: 14 amino acids. Trimming took off 5 bases at V and 4 bases at J, with 15 bases between the two ends. The DNA of the CDR3 is TGTGCCAGCAGTCAAGACAGTATCTTTTACGAGCAGTACTTC. This translates into CASSQDSIFYEQYF.

The chain uses TRBV11-3 and TRBJ2-1; 7 bases are a match to TRBD2. V shed 1 base, J shed 3 bases, and the junction held 6 bases outside the gene matches. The CDR3 is 16 residues long. The germline V gene encodes CDR1 SGHNT and CDR2 YENEEA. CDR3 sequence: CASSLARASGYNEQFF. The CDR3 bases are TGTGCCAGCAGCTTAGCCCGGGCTAGCGGCTACAATGAGCAGTTCTTC.

The CDR3, as DNA: TGTGCCAGCAGCCAATGGAGGGGAGGTAATGAAAAACTGTTTTTT. Translation gives CASSQWRGGNEKLFF. The chain uses TRBV14 and TRBJ1-4, with D tentatively TRBD1 (5 bases). Germline lookup yields CDR1 SGHDN and CDR2 FVKESK. V lost 2 bases, J lost 4 bases, and 11 bases lay in between. The CDR3 has 15 amino acids. The complete variable domain, with remaining parts taken from reference TRBV14 and TRBJ1-4, reads EAGVTQFPSHSVIEKGQTVTLRCDPISGHDNLYWYRRVMGKEIKFLLHFVKESKQDESGMPNNRFLAERTGGTYSTLKVQPAELEDSGVYFCASSQWRGGNEKLFFGSGTQLSVL.